The present TCR beta chain was sequenced within a study of blood T cell repertoires in COVID-19. The wider study: Specimens from acute and convalescent COVID-19 originated in the United States, Italy and Spain. PBMCs, B-cell-depleted T cells, or T cells provided the cDNA or gDNA that made up the material.

In the source study's methods: Amplification with reference gene primers provided the estimates of nucleated cell counts. Only in-frame clones appear in the TCRdb table, and some are missing; sequencing was by immunoSEQ multiplex PCR. The V and J calls and the clone size are those of that table, but D and trimming were determined from the DNA. The table includes some 250,000 clones, around 87% detected once. The sequence came from a woman younger than 45 who had recovered from COVID-19. The sample taken for sequencing was peripheral blood.

CDR3 amino acids: CSVEIGAREQFF. In DNA, the CDR3 is TGCAGCGTTGAAATAGGGGCCCGTGAGCAGTTCTTC. The chain couples TRBV29-1 to TRBJ2-1, with D possibly TRBD1 on 5 matching bases. V dropped 2 bases and J dropped 9 bases, with 11 bases sitting between them. The CDR3 is 12 amino acids. In germline, CDR1 is SQVTM, CDR2 ANQGSEA.